This T cell receptor beta chain appears in the sequencing data of a study of cytomegalovirus exposure and HLA in healthy donors (dated by TCRdb to the late 2010s). Regarding the study in general: The 650 to 800 repertoires of the first cohort and the roughly 110 validation repertoires were produced on the same platform, according to a later analysis. High-throughput TCR immunosequencing, statistical association of individual TCRs with disease status, and machine learning were combined to predict cytomegalovirus infection status. The study aimed to test whether cataloging public T cell receptors could reveal signatures of past pathogen exposure. Besides the first cohort of 666 subjects, a separate validation cohort made up of 120 different subjects was used.

At the junction V is shortened by 3 bases and J by 5 bases, with 7 bases in between. The germline V gene specifies SQVTM as CDR1 and ANQGSEA as CDR2. Spanning cysteine to phenylalanine, the CDR3 consists of 11 amino acids. Only CDR3 DNA is held: 33 bases, read in frame from base 1. Points the paper makes about the study in general: In a later analysis, TCRs clustered in the first cohort were found to also tend to co-occur in the 130 or so validation repertoires, with 90% to 95% of cluster scores above 0. The validation cohort had no HLA typing available for a later analysis, so co-occurrence within that cohort was assessed over all 120 or so repertoires. Most TCR sequences were observed very rarely across donors, whereas some public TCRs were present in many individuals. In vitro tests confirmed that three of the cytomegalovirus-associated TCR beta chains recognize cytomegalovirus antigens. In the study, 150 to 200 TCR beta chains were listed as associated with cytomegalovirus. According to the authors, the approach could potentially be generalized to other disease states and immunological phenotypes. The classifier was reported to diagnose cytomegalovirus status with high specificity and sensitivity in both the original cohort and the validation cohort.

A word on this clone: Its antigen is not yet known. Base quality data are lacking; no much larger clone is found one base away.

Libraries were constructed by the immunoSEQ multiplex PCR assay. The authors' pipeline ran thus. A statistical classification framework was built to diagnose cytomegalovirus status from the catalog of TCR beta chain sequences. TCRdb re-hosts the immuneACCESS table, in-frame sequences only. Its copies lack some clones; in the studies checked, an unresolved V gene accounts for under half of them, and the cause for the rest is not known. V and J calls and clone size are given by that table; D and trimming were obtained from the DNA. The sample profile shows 160,000 or so clones; more than 70% of them were found once. The ten largest clones add up to under 3% of the sample. The donors were included in the validation cohort of approximately 120 subjects, a group kept apart from the roughly 680-subject first cohort.

This chain is built from TRBV29-1 and TRBJ1-2, with an unclear D gene assignment. Input material: PBMCs. The receptor was derived from a man younger than 30 in good health and CMV-seronegative. The DNA reads as follows: TGCAGCGTTGAGAAACAATATGGCTACACCTTC. It specifies CSVEKQYGYTF.